The rows below give T cell receptor beta chains drawn from one sample of a study of STAT3 mutations in large granular lymphocyte leukemia. Produced via immunoSEQ multiplex PCR; TCRdb's table is partial and in-frame only. The sample lists about 10,000 clones, 70% to 90% occurring once. Sequenced input: peripheral blood mononuclear cells. These receptors all stem from a man in his 60s with T-cell large granular lymphocyte leukemia. Some clones in this sample may be carry-over from other donors' samples. CDR3s include the opening cysteine and the closing phenylalanine or tryptophan. The order of the fields is J gene, clone size, D gene, V gene, CDR3 DNA, CDR3 protein. The D gene is left open where the match is weak. The size entry is marked missing in some rows and otherwise reads once, few, many or a size class.

j_call: TRBJ2-5
clone_size: NA
d_call: NA
v_call: TRBV18
cdr3_nt: TGTGCCAGCTCACCAAAAGAGACCCAGTACTTC
cdr3_aa: CASSPKETQYF

j_call: TRBJ2-5
clone_size: NA
d_call: NA
v_call: TRBV6-5
cdr3_nt: TGTGCCACCAGCCGGGTCGTGGAAGAGACCCAGTACTTC
cdr3_aa: CATSRVVEETQYF

j_call: TRBJ1-5
clone_size: NA
d_call: TRBD1
v_call: TRBV18
cdr3_nt: TGTGCCAGCTCACCGGGACAGGGGGATCAGCCCCAGCATTTT
cdr3_aa: CASSPGQGDQPQHF

j_call: TRBJ1-3
clone_size: few
d_call: NA
v_call: TRBV5-5
cdr3_nt: TGTGCCAGCAGCTTGGTGGGACGGACACTCTCTGGAAACACCATATATTTT
cdr3_aa: CASSLVGRTLSGNTIYF

j_call: TRBJ1-1
clone_size: NA
d_call: TRBD1
v_call: TRBV2
cdr3_nt: TGTGCCAGCAGCCTTCGGGACAGTTCTGCTGAAGCTTTCTTT
cdr3_aa: CASSLRDSSAEAFF

j_call: TRBJ2-1
clone_size: NA
d_call: TRBD1
v_call: TRBV6-5
cdr3_nt: TGTGCCAGCAGTTCCGGGACAGGACTCCTCGGGGAGCAGTTCTTC
cdr3_aa: CASSSGTGLLGEQFF

j_call: TRBJ1-3
clone_size: NA
d_call: NA
v_call: TRBV5-4
cdr3_nt: TGTGCCAGCAGCCCCGCGACGGGATTTGGAAACACCATATATTTT
cdr3_aa: CASSPATGFGNTIYF

j_call: TRBJ2-5
clone_size: NA
d_call: TRBD2
v_call: TRBV5-6
cdr3_nt: TGTGCCAGCAGCTTGGAGGGGCCAGCGGGACCCTGGGAGACCCAGTACTTC
cdr3_aa: CASSLEGPAGPWETQYF

j_call: TRBJ1-5
clone_size: few
d_call: NA
v_call: TRBV2
cdr3_nt: TGTGCCAGCCGGGGGCAAAGCAATCAGCCCCAGCATTTT
cdr3_aa: CASRGQSNQPQHF

j_call: TRBJ2-7
clone_size: NA
d_call: TRBD1
v_call: TRBV5-1
cdr3_nt: TGCGCCAGCAGTCTCACAGGGGGCGCTTCCTACGAGCAGTACTTC
cdr3_aa: CASSLTGGASYEQYF

j_call: TRBJ2-2
clone_size: NA
d_call: NA
v_call: TRBV5-1
cdr3_nt: TGCGCCACCGGAGGGGAGTTAACCGGGGAGCTGTTTTTT
cdr3_aa: CATGGELTGELFF

j_call: TRBJ2-3
clone_size: NA
d_call: NA
v_call: TRBV7-3
cdr3_nt: TGTGCCAGCAGCTTAGAGCGGGCAGATACGCAGTATTTT
cdr3_aa: CASSLERADTQYF

j_call: TRBJ2-3
clone_size: NA
d_call: NA
v_call: TRBV5-1
cdr3_nt: TGCGCCAGCATCTTGGACGGGAGTAATACGCAGTATTTT
cdr3_aa: CASILDGSNTQYF

j_call: TRBJ2-1
clone_size: NA
d_call: TRBD2
v_call: TRBV25-1
cdr3_nt: TGTGCCAGCAGAGGTAGCGGGAGGCCCAATGAGCAGTTCTTC
cdr3_aa: CASRGSGRPNEQFF

j_call: TRBJ1-5
clone_size: NA
d_call: NA
v_call: TRBV2
cdr3_nt: TGTGCCAGCAGTGAAGGGGCAGGGAATCAGCCCCAGCATTTT
cdr3_aa: CASSEGAGNQPQHF

j_call: TRBJ1-1
clone_size: NA
d_call: NA
v_call: TRBV6-5
cdr3_nt: TGTGCCAGCAGACCCCCGACAGAGAACACTGAAGCTTTCTTT
cdr3_aa: CASRPPTENTEAFF

j_call: TRBJ1-2
clone_size: once
d_call: NA
v_call: TRBV29-1
cdr3_nt: TGCAGCGTTGAAGATCAAAACCGGGGCTATGGCTACACCTTC
cdr3_aa: CSVEDQNRGYGYTF

j_call: TRBJ2-3
clone_size: NA
d_call: NA
v_call: TRBV7-2
cdr3_nt: TGTGCCAGCAGCTTAGCGACGGGCCTCGGGGCAGATACGCAGTATTTT
cdr3_aa: CASSLATGLGADTQYF

j_call: TRBJ2-7
clone_size: NA
d_call: NA
v_call: TRBV27
cdr3_nt: TGTGCCAGCAGTTTAAAGGGGTTGGGAACCTACGAGCAGTACTTC
cdr3_aa: CASSLKGLGTYEQYF

j_call: TRBJ1-5
clone_size: NA
d_call: TRBD1
v_call: TRBV6-6
cdr3_nt: TGTGCCAGCCGGGAGACAGGGGGCCAGCCCCAGCATTTT
cdr3_aa: CASRETGGQPQHF

j_call: TRBJ1-1
clone_size: once
d_call: NA
v_call: TRBV10-3
cdr3_nt: TGTGCCATCAGTGACGAGGGGTTCAACACTGAAGCTTTCTTT
cdr3_aa: CAISDEGFNTEAFF

j_call: TRBJ2-1
clone_size: NA
d_call: NA
v_call: TRBV10-1
cdr3_nt: TGCGCCAGCAGTGAGTTAAGACCGGGCCCCGGGGGTTCCAATGAGCAGTTCTTC
cdr3_aa: CASSELRPGPGGSNEQFF

j_call: TRBJ2-3
clone_size: NA
d_call: NA
v_call: TRBV2
cdr3_nt: TGTGCCAGCAGTGGGGGGGCGGGAAGGGAGACAGATACGCAGTATTTT
cdr3_aa: CASSGGAGRETDTQYF

j_call: TRBJ2-7
clone_size: NA
d_call: TRBD2
v_call: TRBV2
cdr3_nt: TGTGCCAGCAGTGAAGGACTAGCGGGAGTCGGCGAGCAGTACTTC
cdr3_aa: CASSEGLAGVGEQYF

j_call: TRBJ1-2
clone_size: few
d_call: TRBD1
v_call: TRBV2
cdr3_nt: TGTGCCAGCACACCCGACAGGGGGCTTTATGGCTACACCTTC
cdr3_aa: CASTPDRGLYGYTF

j_call: TRBJ1-1
clone_size: NA
d_call: NA
v_call: TRBV30
cdr3_nt: TGTGCCTGGAGGCTAAGGGGGTGGGCCCTTGAGAGCACTGAAGCTTTCTTT
cdr3_aa: CAWRLRGWALESTEAFF

j_call: TRBJ1-2
clone_size: NA
d_call: NA
v_call: TRBV7-3
cdr3_nt: TGTGCCAGCTTGGACAGACCCGGCTGGGGCTACACCTTC
cdr3_aa: CASLDRPGWGYTF

j_call: TRBJ2-5
clone_size: NA
d_call: TRBD1
v_call: TRBV28
cdr3_nt: TGTGCCAGCAGTTCGTCCCCCCAACAGGGGGCTCGTGAGACCCAGTACTTC
cdr3_aa: CASSSSPQQGARETQYF

j_call: TRBJ2-6
clone_size: NA
d_call: NA
v_call: TRBV5-1
cdr3_nt: TGCGCCAGCAGCTCCCCCGGGAGACCCGCGCCACACTCTGGGGCCAACGTCCTGACTTTC
cdr3_aa: CASSSPGRPAPHSGANVLTF

j_call: TRBJ2-1
clone_size: NA
d_call: NA
v_call: TRBV28
cdr3_nt: TGTGCCAGCAGTTCCTTGGGGGTTGGGTCCTACAATGAGCAGTTCTTC
cdr3_aa: CASSSLGVGSYNEQFF

j_call: TRBJ2-7
clone_size: few
d_call: TRBD1
v_call: TRBV28
cdr3_nt: TGTGCCAGCAGATCCGGGACAGGGTTCTACGAGCAGTACTTC
cdr3_aa: CASRSGTGFYEQYF

j_call: TRBJ2-1
clone_size: NA
d_call: NA
v_call: TRBV29-1
cdr3_nt: TGCAGCGCCGCCCCCCAACCCTACAATGAGCAGTTCTTC
cdr3_aa: CSAAPQPYNEQFF

j_call: TRBJ2-5
clone_size: NA
d_call: TRBD2
v_call: TRBV19
cdr3_nt: TGTGCCAGTAGTATAGATCCGTCCGAGACTAGCGGGAAAGAGACCCAGTACTTC
cdr3_aa: CASSIDPSETSGKETQYF

j_call: TRBJ2-7
clone_size: NA
d_call: TRBD2
v_call: TRBV9
cdr3_nt: TGTGCCAGCAGCGTAGTCCCAGCAATAGCGGGGGTGGATGGGGAGCAGTACTTC
cdr3_aa: CASSVVPAIAGVDGEQYF

j_call: TRBJ2-7
clone_size: NA
d_call: NA
v_call: TRBV7-9
cdr3_nt: TGTGCCAGCAGCTTATACAGCTCCTACGAGCAGTACTTC
cdr3_aa: CASSLYSSYEQYF

j_call: TRBJ1-2
clone_size: NA
d_call: NA
v_call: TRBV7-2
cdr3_nt: TGTGCCAGCAGCTTAGTTGGCCGGTGGCAGGCCAACTATGGCTACACCTTC
cdr3_aa: CASSLVGRWQANYGYTF

j_call: TRBJ2-5
clone_size: NA
d_call: NA
v_call: TRBV7-2
cdr3_nt: TGTGCCAGCAGCTTCTCTTGGACCCAGTACTTC
cdr3_aa: CASSFSWTQYF

j_call: TRBJ2-1
clone_size: NA
d_call: TRBD2
v_call: TRBV16
cdr3_nt: TGTGCCAGCAGCCCCCGGGAGGGCCTAGCGGGAGTCAATGAGCAGTTCTTC
cdr3_aa: CASSPREGLAGVNEQFF

j_call: TRBJ2-4
clone_size: few
d_call: NA
v_call: TRBV27
cdr3_nt: TGTGCCAGCAGCTGGCCAGCCAAAAACATTCAGTACTTC
cdr3_aa: CASSWPAKNIQYF

j_call: TRBJ2-7
clone_size: NA
d_call: NA
v_call: TRBV7-6
cdr3_nt: TGTGCCAGCACCCCCCCGAGCTCCTACGAGCAGTACTTC
cdr3_aa: CASTPPSSYEQYF

j_call: TRBJ1-6
clone_size: NA
d_call: NA
v_call: TRBV12-5
cdr3_nt: TGTGCTAGTGGTCCGGACAGTATAAATTCACCCCTCCACTTT
cdr3_aa: CASGPDSINSPLHF

j_call: TRBJ2-3
clone_size: NA
d_call: TRBD2
v_call: TRBV27
cdr3_nt: TGTGCCGCCCCCCGAGGGAGGGGAACAGATACGCAGTATTTT
cdr3_aa: CAAPRGRGTDTQYF

j_call: TRBJ1-2
clone_size: NA
d_call: NA
v_call: TRBV28
cdr3_nt: TGTGCCAGCAGTAACGCAGAGAGGAATCGGGAAGGCTACACCTTC
cdr3_aa: CASSNAERNREGYTF

j_call: TRBJ2-1
clone_size: NA
d_call: TRBD2
v_call: TRBV12-5
cdr3_nt: TGTGCTAGTGGTTTGGAACTAGCGGGGGCCGATGAGCAGTTCTTC
cdr3_aa: CASGLELAGADEQFF

j_call: TRBJ2-7
clone_size: NA
d_call: TRBD2
v_call: TRBV19
cdr3_nt: TGTGCCAGTAGTATCAGACTAGCGGGAGGCTGGAACGAGCAGTACTTC
cdr3_aa: CASSIRLAGGWNEQYF

j_call: TRBJ1-5
clone_size: NA
d_call: TRBD1
v_call: TRBV29-1
cdr3_nt: TGCAGCGTTTCCACAGGGGATCAGCCCCAGCATTTT
cdr3_aa: CSVSTGDQPQHF

j_call: TRBJ1-4
clone_size: few
d_call: TRBD1
v_call: TRBV7-2
cdr3_nt: TGTGCCAGCAGCAACAGGGGGCTGGGTAATGAAAAACTGTTTTTT
cdr3_aa: CASSNRGLGNEKLFF

j_call: TRBJ1-2
clone_size: NA
d_call: NA
v_call: TRBV11-2
cdr3_nt: TGTGCCAGCAGCCCCGGGGGGGTTTATGGCTACACCTTC
cdr3_aa: CASSPGGVYGYTF

j_call: TRBJ1-2
clone_size: NA
d_call: NA
v_call: TRBV5-1
cdr3_nt: TGCGCCAGCAGCGGCGCCAGGGGTGATGGCTACACCTTC
cdr3_aa: CASSGARGDGYTF

j_call: TRBJ2-6
clone_size: NA
d_call: NA
v_call: TRBV4-1
cdr3_nt: TGCGCCAGCAGCCAAAGCGGTCACTCTGGGGCCAACGTCCTGACTTTC
cdr3_aa: CASSQSGHSGANVLTF

j_call: TRBJ2-3
clone_size: NA
d_call: NA
v_call: TRBV4-3
cdr3_nt: TGCGCCAGCAGCCAAGGAGCGGCCAATGTGGATACGCAGTATTTT
cdr3_aa: CASSQGAANVDTQYF

j_call: TRBJ2-3
clone_size: NA
d_call: TRBD2
v_call: TRBV4-2
cdr3_nt: TGTGCCAGCAGCACCGGGACTAGCGGGAAAAGGGGAGATACGCAGTATTTT
cdr3_aa: CASSTGTSGKRGDTQYF

j_call: TRBJ2-3
clone_size: NA
d_call: TRBD2
v_call: TRBV4-3
cdr3_nt: TGCGCCAGCAGCCAAGAAGGAACGGGAGGGAGGACAGATACGCAGTATTTT
cdr3_aa: CASSQEGTGGRTDTQYF

j_call: TRBJ2-1
clone_size: NA
d_call: TRBD2
v_call: TRBV5-6
cdr3_nt: TGTGCCAGCAGCTTGGCCGGGACTAGCGGTGAGCAGTTCTTC
cdr3_aa: CASSLAGTSGEQFF

j_call: TRBJ2-1
clone_size: NA
d_call: NA
v_call: TRBV7-2
cdr3_nt: TGTGCCAGCAGCTTAGAAGGGGCTTTCCCGTTCTTC
cdr3_aa: CASSLEGAFPFF

j_call: TRBJ2-7
clone_size: NA
d_call: NA
v_call: TRBV15
cdr3_nt: TGTGCCACCAGCAGTCCAGGGCGGAGAGAATACGAGCAGTACTTC
cdr3_aa: CATSSPGRREYEQYF

j_call: TRBJ2-3
clone_size: NA
d_call: TRBD2
v_call: TRBV7-8
cdr3_nt: TGTGCCAGCAGCACAAGGACTAGCGGGAGTAAAGATACGCAGTATTTT
cdr3_aa: CASSTRTSGSKDTQYF

j_call: TRBJ1-3
clone_size: NA
d_call: NA
v_call: TRBV7-3
cdr3_nt: TGTGCCAGCAGCTTAGTAGGGTCTGGAAACACCATATATTTT
cdr3_aa: CASSLVGSGNTIYF

j_call: TRBJ2-7
clone_size: NA
d_call: TRBD1
v_call: TRBV7-9
cdr3_nt: TGTGCGCAGGGGGAGAGGGGGAGTTTGTCCTACGAGCAGTACTTC
cdr3_aa: CAQGERGSLSYEQYF